Listed here are 27 T cell receptor beta chains from one sample, sequenced in a study of blood T cells in healthy people across ages. A sample-barcoded 5' primer and a J-beta primer mix were used in a second PCR of roughly 7 to 11 cycles. One entry per CDR3 protein, called by TCRdb with MiXCR from the 5' RACE reads. The sample lists around 850,000 distinct CDR3 sequences; around 36% were seen once. The sample consisted of blood. The receptors derive from a man in his late teens or twenties in good health.

This clonotype has at least ten counts. The chain carries TRBV4-3 and TRBJ2-1; D might be TRBD2 (5 bases). V was shortened by 1 base and J by 12 bases, with 22 bases between the two germline ends. Germline lookup yields CDR1 LGHNA and CDR2 YSLEER. This CDR3 has 16 amino acids. CDR3 loop: CASSQGWETNAVGQFF. The CDR3 DNA sequence: TGCGCCAGCAGCCAAGGTTGGGAGACTAACGCCGTCGGGCAGTTCTTC.

The chain joins TRBV9 to TRBJ2-4, with TRBD2 matching over 7 bases. The J segment lost 3 bases and the V segment lost 4 bases, leaving 16 bases of the junction unmatched. The germline CDR1 and CDR2 sequences are SGDLS and YYNGEE. CDR3 size: 18 residues. The CDR3 sequence: CASSPPLGGGQGKNIQYF. In DNA form, the CDR3 reads TGTGCCAGCAGCCCCCCCCTGGGGGGGGGTCAGGGCAAAAACATTCAGTACTTC.

This clonotype was detected only a few times. The rearrangement uses TRBV19 and TRBJ1-4; TRBD1 aligns across 8 bases. From germline, CDR1 is LNHDA and CDR2 SQIVND (reference sequence). The CDR3 has 14 residues. Trimming took 3 bases from V and 6 from J; bases not matched to a gene: 3. The CDR3 loop is CASSIGTGDEKLFF. DNA of the CDR3: TGTGCCAGTAGTATTGGGACAGGCGATGAAAAACTGTTTTTT. The whole variable domain, remainder taken from reference TRBV19 and TRBJ1-4, is DGGITQSPKYLFRKEGQNVTLSCEQNLNHDAMYWYRQDPGQGLRLIYYSQIVNDFQKGDIAEGYSVSREKKESFPLTVTSAQKNPTAFYLCASSIGTGDEKLFFGSGTQLSVL.

This clonotype has more than one count but fewer than ten. This sequence joins TRBV6-2 or TRBV6-3 and TRBJ1-4; no clear D gene. Germline V gene sequence: CDR1 MNHEY, CDR2 SVGEGT. V gave up 5 bases and J gave up 0 bases, with 10 bases separating them. This CDR3 comprises 15 residues. CDR3 nucleotide sequence: TGTGCCAGCAGTCCAGGACCGGCAACTAATGAAAAACTGTTTTTT. It codes for CASSPGPATNEKLFF.

The V call is TRBV28, the J call TRBJ2-3; 15 bases fit TRBD2. This CDR3 contains 21 residues. Germline CDR1 reads MDHEN; CDR2 reads SYDVKM. V shed 6 bases, J shed 0 bases, and the junction held 16 bases outside the gene matches. The CDR3 coding sequence is TGTGCCAGCAGCCCAGGGACTAGCGGGGGGAACGGCCGTCCTAGCACAGATACGCAGTATTTT. This encodes CASSPGTSGGNGRPSTDTQYF.

This clonotype was seen only a few times. The chain links TRBV7-9 to TRBJ2-5; no clear D. V lost 5 bases and J 5 bases, leaving 18 bases between the germline ends. CDR1 SEHNR and CDR2 FQNEAQ come from the germline V gene (reference sequence). There are 15 residues in the CDR3. DNA of the CDR3: TGTGCCAGCAGCCACGCCGTACGGGTTCGGGAGACCCAGTACTTC. Residues: CASSHAVRVRETQYF.

The rearrangement uses TRBV20-1 and TRBJ1-1; the D is unclear. CDR1 and CDR2 (germline): DFQATT, SNEGSKA (reference sequence). Trimming shortened V by 6 bases and J by 4 bases, and 18 bases separated the two germline ends. CDR3 length: 14 amino acids. The CDR3 is CSALRPTGSTEAFF. The DNA of the CDR3 is TGCAGTGCCCTAAGGCCGACTGGCTCCACTGAAGCTTTCTTT.

The genes are TRBV7-2 and TRBJ2-7, with D unresolved. The ends were cut back, 5 bases at V and 7 bases at J, with 15 bases in the middle. Per the germline V gene, CDR1 is SGHTA and CDR2 is FQGNSA. The CDR3 is 13 residues long. The CDR3 DNA sequence: TGTGCCAGCAGCCCGGGCCCCCCCAATGAGCAGTACTTC. Translated, it gives CASSPGPPNEQYF.

This clonotype was detected ten times or more. V and J are TRBV10-3 and TRBJ2-7; 7 bases are a match to TRBD2. The V gene end was trimmed by 0 bases and the J gene end by 3 bases; junction bases not matched to a gene: 2. Per the germline V gene, CDR1 is ENHRY and CDR2 is SYGVKD. This CDR3 spans 14 amino acids. Here the CDR3 DNA reads TGTGCCATCAGTGAGTCGCTAGCGGACTACGAGCAGTACTTC. Protein sequence: CAISESLADYEQYF.

This clonotype was counted a few times. This chain uses TRBV12-3 or TRBV12-4 with TRBJ2-1, with 7 bases matching TRBD2. There are 17 residues in the CDR3. V lost 6 bases and J lost 1; bases outside the gene matches: 12. The CDR3: CASSPPGGALSYNEQFF. The CDR3 bases are TGTGCCAGCAGCCCACCGGGGGGAGCCTTATCCTACAATGAGCAGTTCTTC.

V is TRBV5-1 and J is TRBJ1-1; tentatively, D is TRBD1 (5 bases). The V end lost 5 bases, the J end lost 10 bases, and 18 bases lay between the germline ends. CDR3 length: 13 amino acids. Germline V gene lookup returns CDR1 SGHRS and CDR2 YFSETQ. The CDR3 sequence: CASRQYVERGAFF. The CDR3 DNA follows: TGCGCCAGCAGACAGTACGTTGAGAGGGGAGCTTTCTTT.

The gene calls are TRBV25-1 and TRBJ2-5; the D is unclear. V lost 5 bases and J lost 0, with 10 bases in between. Germline CDR1 and CDR2: MGHDK and SYGVNS. CDR3 size: 14 residues. Here the CDR3 DNA reads TGTGCCAGCAGTCCCCGACGGAACCAAGAGACCCAGTACTTC. It encodes CASSPRRNQETQYF.

On this clonotype: The junction differs from germline at one of its ends, possibly a read error. This chain connects TRBV4-3 to TRBJ2-3, with TRBD1 matching over 9 bases. The CDR3 totals 17 residues. The germline CDR1 and CDR2 sequences are LGHNA and YSLEER. CDR3 bases: TGCGCCAGCAGCCAAGAACGGGACGAAACAGGGGGCGAAACGCAGAATTTT. Translating gives CASSQERDETGGETQNF.

The rearrangement joins TRBV6-5 to TRBJ1-5, with a tentative D call TRBD1 (6 bases). The CDR3 sequence is 16 residues long. Germline lookup yields CDR1 MNHEY and CDR2 SVGAGI. Trimming left V 5 bases short and J 1 base short, with 15 bases between. The CDR3: CASSLLGHRSNQPQHF. The CDR3 nucleotides are TGTGCCAGCAGTCTTTTGGGACATAGGAGCAATCAGCCCCAGCATTTT.

This rearrangement joins TRBV20-1 to TRBJ1-1; weak D call: TRBD1 (5 bases). CDR3 length: 14 residues. The V gene's germline CDR1 is DFQATT and CDR2 SNEGSKA (reference sequence). Trimming cost V 0 bases and J 4 bases, with 12 bases left between them. CDR3: CSARDREGTTEAFF. Written as DNA, the CDR3 is TGCAGTGCTAGAGATCGGGAAGGGACCACTGAAGCTTTCTTT.

This clonotype was counted ten times or more. The chain employs TRBV4-3 and TRBJ2-5; TRBD2 matches at 9 bases. Germline V gene lookup returns CDR1 LGHNA and CDR2 YSLEER. The CDR3 has 16 amino acids. V lost 0 bases and J lost 2; bases outside the gene matches: 4. The CDR3 reads CASSQDPSGGQETQYF. The DNA for the CDR3 is TGCGCCAGCAGCCAAGACCCCAGCGGGGGGCAAGAGACCCAGTACTTC.

This clonotype appeared once. A much larger clone is a single base away; this may be a read error. The rearrangement links TRBV7-2 to TRBJ2-3; 8 nucleotides match TRBD1. The CDR3 loop spans 15 amino acids. Germline loops: CDR1 SGHTA, CDR2 FQGNSA. Here the CDR3 DNA reads TGTGCCCGCAGCTTAGTAGGACAGGGCCCAGATACGCAGTATTTT. Its translation is CARSLVGQGPDTQYF.

This clonotype showed up just a few times. The CDR3 loop reads CSARDFNRVEQYF. The CDR3 nucleotides read TGCAGTGCTAGAGATTTTAACAGGGTCGAGCAGTACTTC. V usage is TRBV20-1 and J usage is TRBJ2-7, with D tentatively TRBD1 (6 bases). Trimming took 0 bases from V and 6 from J, leaving 12 bases between them. The CDR3 sequence is 13 residues long. Germline-derived CDR1 and CDR2 are DFQATT and SNEGSKA (reference sequence).

The chain has TRBV3-1 and TRBJ1-2; the D is unclear. The CDR3 loop spans 14 amino acids. Trimming stripped 0 bases from V and 3 bases from J, with 8 bases between. The germline V gene has CDR1 LGHDT and CDR2 YNNKEL (reference sequence). In nucleotides, the CDR3 is TGTGCCAGCAGCCAAGAGGGTTTGGACTATGGCTACACCTTC. It codes for CASSQEGLDYGYTF. The complete variable domain, with remaining parts taken from reference TRBV3-1 and TRBJ1-2, reads DTAVSQTPKYLVTQMGNDKSIKCEQNLGHDTMYWYKQDSKKFLKIMFSYNNKELIINETVPNRFSPKSPDKAHLNLHINSLELGDSAVYFCASSQEGLDYGYTFGSGTRLTVV.

The chain carries TRBV5-5 and TRBJ2-2, with D perhaps matching TRBD2 (6 bases). V was clipped by 4 bases and J by 1 base, with 11 bases between them. In germline, CDR1 is SGHKS, CDR2 YYEKEE (reference sequence). The CDR3 consists of 15 residues. In nucleotides, the CDR3 is TGTGCCAGCAGCCGCAAAGCGGGGAACACCGGGGAGCTGTTTTTT. This sequence encodes CASSRKAGNTGELFF.

This clonotype was recorded a few times. The genes are TRBV21-1 and TRBJ2-1; TRBD2, the table's D call, was not compared with the DNA. The last part of the DNA fits TRBJ2-7 better; the J call may be wrong. TRBV21-1 is a known pseudogene. This CDR3 has 19 residues. This chain's CDR3 is CASSRGSKGGGSSYNEQYF. The CDR3 nucleotides read TGTGCCAGCTCAAGGGGTTCTAAGGGAGGGGGGAGCTCCTACAATGAGCAGTACTTC.

The chain has TRBV7-3 and TRBJ1-1; TRBD1 aligns across 7 bases. Trimming removed 2 bases from V and 11 bases from J; junction bases left unmatched: 8. Germline CDR1 reads SGHTA; CDR2 reads FQGTGA. This CDR3 has 13 residues. The CDR3: CASSLELRGRAFF. DNA for the CDR3: TGTGCCAGCAGCTTAGAGTTGAGGGGGCGGGCTTTCTTT.

A word on this clonotype: The junction departs from germline at one end; a sequencing error may be responsible. The gene calls are TRBV6-2 or TRBV6-3 and TRBJ2-1; D not resolved. CDR3 size: 15 residues. CDR1 is MNHEY, CDR2 SVGEGT, per germline. The DNA of the CDR3 is TGTGCCGGCAGTTCCTGGGGAAAAGGGTCCAATGAGCAGTTCTTC. This sequence encodes CAGSSWGKGSNEQFF.

V gene TRBV12-3 or TRBV12-4 combines with J gene TRBJ1-1; 10 nucleotides align to TRBD1. Losses at the gene ends were 5 bases for V and 3 bases for J; bases not matched to a gene: 9. There are 16 residues in the CDR3. The chain's CDR3 is CASSPTTGGRYTEAFF. CDR3 bases: TGTGCCAGCAGTCCAACGACAGGGGGCAGATACACTGAAGCTTTCTTT.

This clonotype came up a few times. The chain uses TRBV6-5 and TRBJ1-2, with D tentatively TRBD1 (6 bases). The CDR3 consists of 14 residues. The germline V gene has CDR1 MNHEY and CDR2 SVGAGI. The V end lost 0 bases, the J end lost 4 bases, and 9 bases lay between the germline ends. The CDR3 DNA reads as TGTGCCAGCAGTTACTCGGGGGGCAGCTATGGCTACACCTTC. The encoded protein is CASSYSGGSYGYTF.

This clonotype was picked up a small number of times. The chain is built from TRBV12-3 or TRBV12-4 and TRBJ2-2; 9 bases agree with TRBD2. Germline trimming cut 5 bases from V and 3 bases from J; bases unmatched to any gene: 13. CDR3 length: 18 residues. Here the CDR3 reads CASSPNLLAGRDTGELFF. As DNA, the CDR3 is TGTGCCAGCAGTCCCAACCTGCTAGCGGGGAGGGACACCGGGGAGCTGTTTTTT.

The chain couples TRBV12-3 or TRBV12-4 to TRBJ2-1; D not resolved. The CDR3 length is 13 residues. V shed 5 bases and J shed 13 bases, with 18 bases lying between them. The CDR3 nucleotides are TGTGCCAGCAGTGTATCTGTGGTAGAGACCCAGTTCTTC. Translation: CASSVSVVETQFF.